The following is a TCR beta chain sequence with its context. TCRdb keeps only in-frame clones here, not all; method: immunoSEQ multiplex PCR. The sample holds 150,000 or so clones; roughly nine tenths are singletons and the top ten take 5% to 6%. These data belong to a study of T cell responses to AZD1222 COVID-19 vaccine. Sequenced material: peripheral blood, taken on day 0 of MenACWY control vaccination. The receptor was isolated from an adult in good health.

CDR3 DNA sequence: TGTGCCAGCAGCTTAGGAGGACAGGGGGCGGCAGGAAACACCATATATTTT. The encoded protein is CASSLGGQGAAGNTIYF. The V call is TRBV5-4, the J call TRBJ1-3, with 11 bases matching TRBD1. CDR1 and CDR2 from the germline V gene are SGHNT and YYREEE (reference sequence). This CDR3 has 17 amino acids. J gave up 4 bases and V 2 bases, and 8 bases lay outside the gene matches.